The TCR beta chain under discussion was sequenced for a study of blood T cell repertoires in COVID-19. On the study more broadly: Spain, Italy and the United States supplied samples that represented acute and convalescent COVID-19. In each case, the material was cDNA or gDNA derived from T cells, B-cell-depleted T cells, or PBMCs.

Produced via immunoSEQ multiplex PCR; TCRdb's table is partial and in-frame only. Among about 52,000 clones, 75% to 95% were seen once, and the ten largest hold roughly 6%. CDR3 size: 14 residues. CDR1 is MDHEN, CDR2 SYDVKM, per germline. Deletions cut 6 bases from V and 7 bases from J, with 18 bases between. The TCR was taken from a man in his fifties with active COVID-19. This rearrangement joins TRBV28 to TRBJ1-2; TRBD1 might be the D (6 bases). Sample: peripheral blood. The CDR3: CASRPGTWGGGYTF. CDR3 bases: TGTGCCAGCAGGCCCGGGACATGGGGTGGTGGCTACACCTTC.